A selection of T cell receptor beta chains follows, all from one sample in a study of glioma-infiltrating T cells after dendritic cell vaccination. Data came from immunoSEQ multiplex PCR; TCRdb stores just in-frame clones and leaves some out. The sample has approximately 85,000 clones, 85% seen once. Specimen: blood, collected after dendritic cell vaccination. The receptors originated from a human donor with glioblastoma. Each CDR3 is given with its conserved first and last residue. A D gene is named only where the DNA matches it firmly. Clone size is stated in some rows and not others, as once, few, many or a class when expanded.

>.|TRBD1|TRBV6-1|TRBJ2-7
CATFWTGSLYEQYF
TGTGCCACCTTCTGGACAGGTTCCCTCTACGAGCAGTACTTC
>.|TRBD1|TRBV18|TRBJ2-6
CASSPSGTGSGANVLTF
TGTGCCAGCTCACCTTCCGGGACAGGCTCTGGGGCCAACGTCCTGACTTTC
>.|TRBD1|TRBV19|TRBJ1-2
CASSIAGTVRLGYTF
TGTGCCAGTAGTATCGCCGGGACAGTGAGGCTTGGCTACACCTTC
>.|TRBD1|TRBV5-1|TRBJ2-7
CASSIGQGVYEQYF
TGCGCCAGCAGCATAGGACAGGGGGTCTACGAGCAGTACTTC
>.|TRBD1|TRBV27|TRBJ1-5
CASSPRQGGGYSNQPQHF
TGTGCCAGCAGTCCCCGACAGGGTGGGGGATATAGCAATCAGCCCCAGCATTTT
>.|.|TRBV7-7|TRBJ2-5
CASSLEQAETQYF
TGTGCCAGCAGCTTAGAACAGGCAGAGACCCAGTACTTC
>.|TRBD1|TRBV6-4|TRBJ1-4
CASSDSIWRGQGNEKLFF
TGTGCCAGCAGTGACTCGATTTGGAGGGGACAGGGAAATGAAAAACTGTTTTTT
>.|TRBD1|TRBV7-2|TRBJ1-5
CASSFTGGKNQPQHF
TGTGCCAGCAGCTTTACAGGGGGGAAAAATCAGCCCCAGCATTTT
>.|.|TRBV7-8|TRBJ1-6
CASSFRTANSPLHF
TGTGCCAGCAGCTTTCGGACAGCAAATTCACCCCTCCACTTT
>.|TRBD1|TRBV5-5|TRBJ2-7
CASSLTIPGQGPHF
TGTGCCAGCAGCTTGACTATCCCGGGACAGGGCCCGCACTTC
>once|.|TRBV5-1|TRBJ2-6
CASSLAGFGANVLTF
TGCGCCAGCAGCTTAGCAGGGTTTGGGGCCAACGTCCTGACTTTC
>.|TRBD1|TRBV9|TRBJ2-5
CASSVAGGETQYF
TGTGCCAGCAGCGTAGCAGGGGGAGAGACCCAGTACTTC
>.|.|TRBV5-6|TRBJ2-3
CASSFGAGGWVGGTDTQYF
TGTGCCAGCAGCTTCGGGGCAGGGGGTTGGGTCGGGGGAACAGATACGCAGTATTTT
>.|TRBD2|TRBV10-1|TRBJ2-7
CASSERLAGGRSYEQYF
TGCGCCAGCAGTGAGAGGCTAGCGGGAGGACGCTCCTACGAGCAGTACTTC
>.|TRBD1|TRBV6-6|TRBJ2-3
CASSARQGVDTQYF
TGTGCCAGCAGCGCTAGACAGGGGGTCGATACGCAGTATTTT
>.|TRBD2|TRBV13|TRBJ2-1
CASSPTSGGDNEQFF
TGTGCCAGCAGCCCCACTAGCGGGGGTGACAATGAGCAGTTCTTC
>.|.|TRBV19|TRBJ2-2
CASKISRGVAGELFF
TGTGCCAGTAAGATTTCCAGGGGAGTGGCCGGGGAGCTGTTTTTT
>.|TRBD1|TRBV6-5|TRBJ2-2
CASSYEGGAGELFF
TGTGCCAGCAGTTACGAAGGGGGCGCCGGGGAGCTGTTTTTT
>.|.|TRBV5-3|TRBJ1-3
CARSPDSWRGNTIYF
TGTGCCAGAAGCCCGGACAGTTGGCGAGGAAACACCATATATTTT
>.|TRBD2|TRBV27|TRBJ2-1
CASSRLAGGPVTYNEQFF
TGTGCCAGCAGTAGACTAGCGGGAGGGCCTGTGACGTACAATGAGCAGTTCTTC
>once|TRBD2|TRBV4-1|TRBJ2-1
CASSTGLADYNEQFF
TGCGCCAGCAGCACGGGACTAGCGGATTACAATGAGCAGTTCTTC
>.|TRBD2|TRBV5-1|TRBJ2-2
CASSLFLAETGELFF
TGCGCCAGCAGCTTGTTTCTAGCGGAGACCGGGGAGCTGTTTTTT
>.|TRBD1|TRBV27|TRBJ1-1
CASSRTGFMNTEAFF
TGTGCCAGCAGTCGGACAGGGTTCATGAACACTGAAGCTTTCTTT
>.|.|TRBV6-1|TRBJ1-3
CASSESGFSRSTIYF
TGTGCCAGCAGTGAATCGGGATTCAGCCGAAGCACCATATATTTT
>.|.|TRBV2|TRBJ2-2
CASTGTGELFF
TGTGCCAGCACCGGCACCGGGGAGCTGTTTTTT
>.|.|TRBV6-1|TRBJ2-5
CASSGQGGSFETQYF
TGTGCCAGCAGTGGCCAGGGGGGATCCTTTGAGACCCAGTACTTC
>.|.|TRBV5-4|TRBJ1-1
CASSSDSMNTEAFF
TGTGCCAGCAGCTCAGACAGCATGAACACTGAAGCTTTCTTT
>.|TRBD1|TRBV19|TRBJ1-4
CASSIFGSTGGVQTNEKLFF
TGTGCCAGTAGTATATTTGGATCGACAGGGGGCGTGCAAACTAATGAAAAACTGTTTTTT
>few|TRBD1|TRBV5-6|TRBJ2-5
CASSFNQDRGLGGETQYF
TGTGCCAGCAGCTTCAACCAGGACAGGGGGCTTGGGGGAGAGACCCAGTACTTC
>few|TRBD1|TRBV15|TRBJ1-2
CATSARTGRGYTF
TGTGCCACCAGCGCCCGGACAGGGAGGGGCTACACCTTC
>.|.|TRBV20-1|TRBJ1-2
CSARVREGYTF
TGCAGTGCTAGGGTCAGGGAAGGCTACACCTTC
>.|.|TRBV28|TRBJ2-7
CASRSLRSGSYEQYF
TGTGCCAGCAGGTCCCTCCGATCGGGATCATACGAGCAGTACTTC
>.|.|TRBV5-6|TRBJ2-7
CASNPRGDSYEQYF
TGTGCCAGCAACCCCAGGGGGGACTCCTACGAGCAGTACTTC
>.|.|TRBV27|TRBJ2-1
CASTVRGSYNEQFF
TGTGCCAGCACGGTTCGGGGCTCCTACAATGAGCAGTTCTTC